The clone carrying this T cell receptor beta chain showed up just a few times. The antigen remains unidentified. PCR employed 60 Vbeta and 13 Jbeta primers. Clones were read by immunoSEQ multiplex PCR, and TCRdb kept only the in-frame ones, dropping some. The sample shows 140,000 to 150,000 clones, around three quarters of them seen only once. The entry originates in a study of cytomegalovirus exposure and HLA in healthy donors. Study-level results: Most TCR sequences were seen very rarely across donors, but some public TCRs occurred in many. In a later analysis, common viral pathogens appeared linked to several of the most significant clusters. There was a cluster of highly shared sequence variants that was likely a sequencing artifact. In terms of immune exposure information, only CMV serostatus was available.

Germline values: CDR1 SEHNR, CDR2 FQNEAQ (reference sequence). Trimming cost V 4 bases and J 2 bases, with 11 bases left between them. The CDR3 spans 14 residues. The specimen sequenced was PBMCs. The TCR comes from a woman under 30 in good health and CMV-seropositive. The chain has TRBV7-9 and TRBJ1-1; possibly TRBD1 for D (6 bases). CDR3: CASSSRDTNTEAFF. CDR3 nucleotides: TGTGCCAGCAGCTCCCGGGACACCAACACTGAAGCTTTCTTT.